The entry below describes one TCR beta chain. No antigen is known for it. Germline CDR1 and CDR2: SGHVS and FNYEAQ. Trimming stripped 2 bases from V and 5 bases from J, with 13 bases between. The CDR3 is 14 residues long. These data are taken from a study of CD8+ T cells in alopecia areata. In the study overall: Among treated patients, oral tofacitinib was administered at 5 to 10 mg twice daily. Percentage of affected scalp area was the basis on which treated patients' severity was scored.

Treatment meaning: oral pan-JAK inhibitor, 5-10 mg twice daily. Isolated RNA was reverse transcribed into cDNA used as the sequencing template. TCRdb's copy holds only in-frame clones and misses some; the assay was immunoSEQ multiplex PCR. The table lists about 210,000 clones, roughly 56% of them singletons. Points from the study as a whole: Affected scalp, especially in alopecia totalis/universalis, had a higher clonality than normal scalp did. Many expanded lesional clones remained in scalp and blood on tofacitinib.

Sequences were derived from CD4+ T cells sorted from blood, sampled at week 4, from a patient treated with tofacitinib. The gene calls are TRBV7-6 and TRBJ2-7; D uncertain. The source is a human donor with alopecia areata. The CDR3: CASSLYLGADEQYF. DNA of the CDR3: TGTGCCAGCAGCTTATACCTAGGAGCAGACGAGCAGTACTTC.